Each of the 6 T cell receptor beta chains below was sequenced from the same sample in a study of blood T cell repertoires in COVID-19. Method: immunoSEQ multiplex PCR; TCRdb's copy keeps in-frame clones and lacks some. The sample carries 260,000 or so clones, around 88% recorded once. Sample: PBMCs or T cells enriched from blood (not recorded which). These receptors were obtained from a woman between 35 and 50 years old with acute COVID-19.

The chain has TRBV3-1 (or the pseudogene TRBV3-2) and TRBJ1-2; 8 nucleotides agree with TRBD1. The CDR3 runs to 14 residues. V trimming: 3 bases; J trimming: 8 bases; junction bases outside the gene matches: 8. Germline V gives CDR1 LGHDT, CDR2 YNNKEL (reference sequence). The DNA of the CDR3 is TGTGCCAGCAGCCATCGGTACAGGGGGGGAGGCTACACCTTC. Its protein is CASSHRYRGGGYTF.

V is TRBV18 and J is TRBJ1-5; the match to TRBD1 covers 8 bases. Trimming cost V 4 bases and J 5 bases; bases outside gene matches: 10. The CDR3 length is 16 residues. Germline CDR1 is KGHSH and CDR2 is LQKENI. CDR3 DNA sequence: TGTGCCAGCTCACTTCCGGACAGGGACGGGGATCAGCCCCAGCATTTT. Protein sequence: CASSLPDRDGDQPQHF.

The J gene is TRBJ2-1, the V gene TRBV10-2; no definite D call. Trimming pared 4 bases from V and 9 bases from J, leaving 13 bases between. Germline V CDR1 and CDR2: WSHSY, SAAADI. The CDR3 extends over 13 amino acids. The CDR3 region has the DNA TGCGCCAGCAGTGCCTCGGCGGTCGGTGAGCAGTTCTTC. Its protein is CASSASAVGEQFF.

The rearrangement joins TRBV18 to TRBJ2-1; TRBD1 aligns across 9 bases. With V trimmed by 0 bases and J by 12 bases, 9 bases remained unmatched. From germline, CDR1 is KGHSH and CDR2 LQKENI. This CDR3 has 15 residues. In DNA form, the CDR3 reads TGTGCCAGCTCACCACCGGGACAGGGTCTCTCATCGCAGTTCTTC. As protein: CASSPPGQGLSSQFF.

V gene TRBV28 combines with J gene TRBJ1-5; 7 bases are a match to TRBD1. This CDR3 is 15 amino acids long. CDR1 is MDHEN, CDR2 SYDVKM, per germline. The trim removed 7 bases at V and 10 bases at J, leaving 16 bases unmatched. DNA of the CDR3: TGTGCCAGCATCCCGGCGGGACAGCCCAGGGGACCCCAGCATTTT. It yields the protein CASIPAGQPRGPQHF.

The chain has TRBV7-2 and TRBJ1-3; 10 nucleotides match TRBD1. This CDR3 contains 15 residues. With V trimmed by 5 bases and J by 6 bases, 7 bases remained unmatched. The germline V gene has CDR1 SGHTA and CDR2 FQGNSA. This CDR3 is CASSVDRGRENTIYF. The CDR3 coding sequence is TGTGCCAGCAGCGTGGACAGGGGGAGGGAAAACACCATATATTTT.